A selection of T cell receptor beta chains follows, all from one sample in a study of radiation and T cells in renal cell carcinoma. TCRdb's copy holds only in-frame clones and misses some; the assay was immunoSEQ multiplex PCR. The profile shows around 99,000 clones, 84% of them singletons. The source was blood, collected from a patient whose treatment included radiotherapy and nephrectomy. The receptors stem from a man between 60 and 70 years old with renal cell carcinoma. The CDR3 runs from the conserved cysteine through the conserved F or W. The order of the fields is CDR3 DNA, CDR3 protein, D gene, J gene, V gene, clone size. The D gene is left open where the match is weak. A row's size may be missing; if present it is once, few, many or a size class.

CDR3nt: TGTGCCAGCAGTTCACCGACAGGGGGAGTTGAAGCTTTCTTT
CDR3aa: CASSSPTGGVEAFF
d_gene: TRBD1
j_gene: TRBJ1-1
v_gene: TRBV28
abundance: NA

CDR3nt: TGTGCCAGTGCTCGCCTTCGCTTCGGACAGGAGTATGGCTACACCTTC
CDR3aa: CASARLRFGQEYGYTF
d_gene: TRBD1
j_gene: TRBJ1-2
v_gene: TRBV19
abundance: NA

CDR3nt: TGCGCCAGCAGCTTGTTTGTAGGGGGTGGTGGCACTGAAGCTTTCTTT
CDR3aa: CASSLFVGGGGTEAFF
d_gene: NA
j_gene: TRBJ1-1
v_gene: TRBV5-1
abundance: NA

CDR3nt: TGTGCCAGCAGCTACTCCACAGATACGCAGTATTTT
CDR3aa: CASSYSTDTQYF
d_gene: NA
j_gene: TRBJ2-3
v_gene: TRBV2
abundance: NA

CDR3nt: TGTGCCAGCAGAGACAGGGGGAAGGAGGCCCAGCATTTT
CDR3aa: CASRDRGKEAQHF
d_gene: TRBD1
j_gene: TRBJ1-5
v_gene: TRBV28
abundance: NA

CDR3nt: TGTGCCAGCAGCTTAGTCGGTAGAGAAGCTTTCTTT
CDR3aa: CASSLVGREAFF
d_gene: NA
j_gene: TRBJ1-1
v_gene: TRBV7-2
abundance: NA

CDR3nt: TGTGCCAGCAGTGACAACGGGGGTGGATACAATGAGCAGTTCTTC
CDR3aa: CASSDNGGGYNEQFF
d_gene: NA
j_gene: TRBJ2-1
v_gene: TRBV6-4
abundance: NA

CDR3nt: TGTGCCAGCAGCTTGGGCGGGGGTTTGACTGAAGCTTTCTTT
CDR3aa: CASSLGGGLTEAFF
d_gene: NA
j_gene: TRBJ1-1
v_gene: TRBV5-4
abundance: few

CDR3nt: TGTGCCAGCAGCTTAGGCCACGGCCCTAGCGGGAAGCACGAGACCCAGTACTTC
CDR3aa: CASSLGHGPSGKHETQYF
d_gene: TRBD2
j_gene: TRBJ2-5
v_gene: TRBV13
abundance: once

CDR3nt: TGTGCCAGCAGCTTTTCGGGGGACGGGAACGAGCAGTACTTC
CDR3aa: CASSFSGDGNEQYF
d_gene: NA
j_gene: TRBJ2-7
v_gene: TRBV7-2
abundance: NA

CDR3nt: TGTGCCATCAGCCCGCGGGACTCTATGAACACTGAAGCTTTCTTT
CDR3aa: CAISPRDSMNTEAFF
d_gene: NA
j_gene: TRBJ1-1
v_gene: TRBV10-3
abundance: NA

CDR3nt: TGCGCCAGCAGAAGATCCTCTGGGGCCAACGTCCTGACTTTC
CDR3aa: CASRRSSGANVLTF
d_gene: NA
j_gene: TRBJ2-6
v_gene: TRBV5-1
abundance: NA

CDR3nt: TGCAGCGTTTGGGGCGGACAGGGACAAACTAACTATGGCTACACCTTC
CDR3aa: CSVWGGQGQTNYGYTF
d_gene: TRBD1
j_gene: TRBJ1-2
v_gene: TRBV29-1
abundance: NA

CDR3nt: TGCGCCAGCAGCTTGACAGGAATGTACACTGAAGCTTTCTTT
CDR3aa: CASSLTGMYTEAFF
d_gene: NA
j_gene: TRBJ1-1
v_gene: TRBV5-1
abundance: NA

CDR3nt: TGCGCCAGCAGCCAAGTTTGGGGGCGCCAAGAGACCCAGTACTTC
CDR3aa: CASSQVWGRQETQYF
d_gene: NA
j_gene: TRBJ2-5
v_gene: TRBV4-3
abundance: NA

CDR3nt: TGTGCCAGCAGCAAAGTAAGGGAGGGGGTCCAGTACTTC
CDR3aa: CASSKVREGVQYF
d_gene: NA
j_gene: TRBJ2-5
v_gene: TRBV21-1
abundance: NA

CDR3nt: TGCGCCAGCAGCTTGGAAGGGGCCCGCACAGATACGCAGTATTTT
CDR3aa: CASSLEGARTDTQYF
d_gene: NA
j_gene: TRBJ2-3
v_gene: TRBV5-1
abundance: NA

CDR3nt: TGCGCCAGCAGTGAGGCCAGGGCGTCAGAGACCCAGTACTTC
CDR3aa: CASSEARASETQYF
d_gene: NA
j_gene: TRBJ2-5
v_gene: TRBV10-2
abundance: NA

CDR3nt: TGTGCCACCAGCAGAGTATTGGGGTTATTTCCAGATACGCAGTATTTT
CDR3aa: CATSRVLGLFPDTQYF
d_gene: NA
j_gene: TRBJ2-3
v_gene: TRBV15
abundance: NA

CDR3nt: TGTGCCAGCAGTTTTGGGATGGTTAGCGAGCAGTACTTC
CDR3aa: CASSFGMVSEQYF
d_gene: NA
j_gene: TRBJ2-7
v_gene: TRBV27
abundance: NA

CDR3nt: TGTGCCACCAGATTAGGGTACCAAGAGACCCAGTACTTC
CDR3aa: CATRLGYQETQYF
d_gene: NA
j_gene: TRBJ2-5
v_gene: TRBV15
abundance: NA

CDR3nt: TGTGCCAGCAGCTCAAGCTATGGCTACACCTTC
CDR3aa: CASSSSYGYTF
d_gene: NA
j_gene: TRBJ1-2
v_gene: TRBV5-6
abundance: NA

CDR3nt: TGTGCCAGCAGCCTTCCGGGACAGGGAATCGCCAAAAACATTCAGTACTTC
CDR3aa: CASSLPGQGIAKNIQYF
d_gene: TRBD1
j_gene: TRBJ2-4
v_gene: TRBV28
abundance: NA

CDR3nt: TGTGCCAGCAGCGGCTACAGGGCCTCCTACAATGAGCAGTTCTTC
CDR3aa: CASSGYRASYNEQFF
d_gene: NA
j_gene: TRBJ2-1
v_gene: TRBV5-6
abundance: NA

CDR3nt: TGCAGCGTTGTCATCTCCGGGGACGGGCAGTACTTC
CDR3aa: CSVVISGDGQYF
d_gene: NA
j_gene: TRBJ2-5
v_gene: TRBV29-1
abundance: NA

CDR3nt: TGCAGCGTCGAAGATGGAATTGAGACCCAGTACTTC
CDR3aa: CSVEDGIETQYF
d_gene: NA
j_gene: TRBJ2-5
v_gene: TRBV29-1
abundance: NA

CDR3nt: TGTGCCAGTAGCGTGGACAGGGGAAGCAATCAGCCCCAGCATTTT
CDR3aa: CASSVDRGSNQPQHF
d_gene: TRBD1
j_gene: TRBJ1-5
v_gene: TRBV19
abundance: NA

CDR3nt: TGTGCCAGCAGTGAGGGAGTGGGTACTAGCGGGAGAACCGGGGAGCTGTTTTTT
CDR3aa: CASSEGVGTSGRTGELFF
d_gene: TRBD2
j_gene: TRBJ2-2
v_gene: TRBV2
abundance: NA

CDR3nt: TGTGCCAGCAGCTTCCAGGGATGGGCCAACGAGCAGTACTTC
CDR3aa: CASSFQGWANEQYF
d_gene: NA
j_gene: TRBJ2-7
v_gene: TRBV7-2
abundance: NA

CDR3nt: TGCGCCAGCAGTCCAATGGGTATAGTAGGAGAGGGCTACACCTTC
CDR3aa: CASSPMGIVGEGYTF
d_gene: NA
j_gene: TRBJ1-2
v_gene: TRBV4-1
abundance: NA

CDR3nt: TGCGCCAGCAGCTTGTACGAGGCCTTCTATGGCTACACCTTC
CDR3aa: CASSLYEAFYGYTF
d_gene: NA
j_gene: TRBJ1-2
v_gene: TRBV5-1
abundance: NA

CDR3nt: TGCGCCAGCAGTTCGGGGGAGTCGGGGAATGAGCAGTTCTTC
CDR3aa: CASSSGESGNEQFF
d_gene: NA
j_gene: TRBJ2-1
v_gene: TRBV5-1
abundance: NA

CDR3nt: TGTGCCAGCAGGGGACTAGCGGGCCTCACAGATACGCAGTATTTT
CDR3aa: CASRGLAGLTDTQYF
d_gene: TRBD2
j_gene: TRBJ2-3
v_gene: TRBV6-6
abundance: NA

CDR3nt: TGTGCCACTTTCCGGGACGGTGATCAGCCCCAGCATTTT
CDR3aa: CATFRDGDQPQHF
d_gene: NA
j_gene: TRBJ1-5
v_gene: TRBV28
abundance: NA

CDR3nt: TGTGCCAGCCCCTTGATGCAGGGGAAGAGCTCCTACGAGCAGTACTTC
CDR3aa: CASPLMQGKSSYEQYF
d_gene: NA
j_gene: TRBJ2-7
v_gene: TRBV18
abundance: few

CDR3nt: TGTGCCAGCAGTTTTTTACAGGGCTACGAGCAGTACTTC
CDR3aa: CASSFLQGYEQYF
d_gene: NA
j_gene: TRBJ2-7
v_gene: TRBV28
abundance: NA

CDR3nt: TGTGCCAGCAGAGAATCGGGACAGGGGAACACTGAAGCTTTCTTT
CDR3aa: CASRESGQGNTEAFF
d_gene: TRBD1
j_gene: TRBJ1-1
v_gene: TRBV6-5
abundance: NA

CDR3nt: TGTGCCATCAGGGGAACTAGCGGGCACACCGGGGAGCTGTTTTTT
CDR3aa: CAIRGTSGHTGELFF
d_gene: TRBD2
j_gene: TRBJ2-2
v_gene: TRBV10-3
abundance: NA

CDR3nt: TGTGCCAGTAGTGCTAGCGGGAGGCCGAACAATGAGCAGTTCTTC
CDR3aa: CASSASGRPNNEQFF
d_gene: TRBD2
j_gene: TRBJ2-1
v_gene: TRBV19
abundance: many

CDR3nt: TGTGCCAGCAGTGAGGGCATTTCCTACGAGCAGTACTTC
CDR3aa: CASSEGISYEQYF
d_gene: NA
j_gene: TRBJ2-7
v_gene: TRBV6-5
abundance: NA

CDR3nt: TGTGCCAGCAGCTTAGGATGGACTAGGGGCTCCTACGAGCAGTACTTC
CDR3aa: CASSLGWTRGSYEQYF
d_gene: TRBD2
j_gene: TRBJ2-7
v_gene: TRBV13
abundance: few

CDR3nt: TGCAGCGGCGGATGGAGCGACGACACCGGGGAGCTGTTTTTT
CDR3aa: CSGGWSDDTGELFF
d_gene: NA
j_gene: TRBJ2-2
v_gene: TRBV29-1
abundance: NA

CDR3nt: TGTGCCAGCAGCCAAGATCTCGGGGCAGCGGTGAATGAGCAGTTCTTC
CDR3aa: CASSQDLGAAVNEQFF
d_gene: NA
j_gene: TRBJ2-1
v_gene: TRBV4-2
abundance: NA

CDR3nt: TGTGCCACCAGCAGAGACAGGGGGACTTACAATGAGCAGTTCTTC
CDR3aa: CATSRDRGTYNEQFF
d_gene: NA
j_gene: TRBJ2-1
v_gene: TRBV15
abundance: NA

CDR3nt: TGTGCCTGGAGTGTACCGGCAGGGAGGAACACTGAAGCTTTCTTT
CDR3aa: CAWSVPAGRNTEAFF
d_gene: NA
j_gene: TRBJ1-1
v_gene: TRBV30
abundance: NA

CDR3nt: TGTGCCAGCAGTTTATCGGGACAGACAAACACTGAAGCTTTCTTT
CDR3aa: CASSLSGQTNTEAFF
d_gene: TRBD1
j_gene: TRBJ1-1
v_gene: TRBV28
abundance: NA

CDR3nt: TGTGCCAGCAGCTCTAGCATATGGGTTCGGGGGACTCGTGAGACCCAGTACTTC
CDR3aa: CASSSSIWVRGTRETQYF
d_gene: NA
j_gene: TRBJ2-5
v_gene: TRBV11-2
abundance: NA

CDR3nt: TGCAGTGCTCTAGGGAATGAGCAGTTCTTC
CDR3aa: CSALGNEQFF
d_gene: NA
j_gene: TRBJ2-1
v_gene: TRBV20-1
abundance: NA

CDR3nt: TGTGCCATCAGTGAGTCACTAGTTGGGACCGGGGAGCTGTTTTTT
CDR3aa: CAISESLVGTGELFF
d_gene: NA
j_gene: TRBJ2-2
v_gene: TRBV10-3
abundance: once

CDR3nt: TGCGCCAGCAGCTTGGCAGGGAGTAACTATGGCTACACCTTC
CDR3aa: CASSLAGSNYGYTF
d_gene: NA
j_gene: TRBJ1-2
v_gene: TRBV5-1
abundance: NA

CDR3nt: TGCGCCAGCAGCCAAGTAGGTCCCGGGGAGCTGTTTTTT
CDR3aa: CASSQVGPGELFF
d_gene: NA
j_gene: TRBJ2-2
v_gene: TRBV4-3
abundance: NA

CDR3nt: TGTGCCAGTAGTACCAACCTGGGGGGTGCAGATACGCAGTATTTT
CDR3aa: CASSTNLGGADTQYF
d_gene: NA
j_gene: TRBJ2-3
v_gene: TRBV19
abundance: NA

CDR3nt: TGCGCCAGCAGCCTCCGACTAGCGGGAGGAGACAATGAGCAGTTCTTC
CDR3aa: CASSLRLAGGDNEQFF
d_gene: TRBD2
j_gene: TRBJ2-1
v_gene: TRBV5-1
abundance: NA